This T cell receptor beta chain was profiled in a study of response to subunit inactivated influenza vaccine. TCRdb reanalysed the RT-PCR reads using MiXCR and keeps one entry per CDR3 protein. The data show some 540,000 distinct CDR3 sequences, around 21% seen once. CDR3 length equals 16 residues. Germline lookup yields CDR1 SGHTA and CDR2 FQGNSA. J gave up 2 bases and V 5 bases, and 11 bases lay outside the gene matches. These data also formed part of another study, on T cells expressing NK-cell markers. That work adds: 5'RACE template switching with UMIs generated TCR beta cDNA.

V is TRBV7-2 and J is TRBJ2-7; TRBD2 matches at 8 bases. Source: CD4+ T cells sorted from PBMCs, taken 12 days after vaccination. The TCR comes from a man in his fifties or sixties who received an inactivated influenza vaccine. CDR3 coding DNA: TGTGCCAGCAGCACCATTAGCGGGATTCGTACCTACGAGCAGTACTTC. Its protein is CASSTISGIRTYEQYF.